Sequencing of this T cell receptor beta chain was carried out in a study of shared clonotypes between healthy human individuals. Original handling: Owing to the provision of junction-only sequences devoid of quality scores by immunoSEQ, filtering differed. TCRdb's table, derived via immunoSEQ multiplex PCR, lists solely in-frame clones and lacks some. V and J calls plus clone size are reproduced from that table; the DNA served to infer D and trimming. The profile shows over a million clones, 98% of them singletons. Comment on this clone: Its antigen is undetermined.

Whole-study findings and limits: The study found lower generation probabilities in non-shared clonotypes than in those shared by all four donors.

The germline V gene has CDR1 MNHEY and CDR2 SVGAGI. Between the trimmed V and J ends, which lost 0 bases and 0 bases, there was a span of 9 bases. This CDR3 is built from 16 residues. What was sequenced was naive CD4+ T cells sorted from blood. The sample's subset: CD45RA+ positively selected. The TCR originated in a man aged 25 to 40 in good health. J is TRBJ1-3 and V is TRBV6-5; possibly TRBD1 for D (6 bases). CDR3: CASSYSRGPSGNTIYF. The CDR3 DNA reads as TGTGCCAGCAGTTACTCCCGGGGGCCCTCTGGAAACACCATATATTTT.